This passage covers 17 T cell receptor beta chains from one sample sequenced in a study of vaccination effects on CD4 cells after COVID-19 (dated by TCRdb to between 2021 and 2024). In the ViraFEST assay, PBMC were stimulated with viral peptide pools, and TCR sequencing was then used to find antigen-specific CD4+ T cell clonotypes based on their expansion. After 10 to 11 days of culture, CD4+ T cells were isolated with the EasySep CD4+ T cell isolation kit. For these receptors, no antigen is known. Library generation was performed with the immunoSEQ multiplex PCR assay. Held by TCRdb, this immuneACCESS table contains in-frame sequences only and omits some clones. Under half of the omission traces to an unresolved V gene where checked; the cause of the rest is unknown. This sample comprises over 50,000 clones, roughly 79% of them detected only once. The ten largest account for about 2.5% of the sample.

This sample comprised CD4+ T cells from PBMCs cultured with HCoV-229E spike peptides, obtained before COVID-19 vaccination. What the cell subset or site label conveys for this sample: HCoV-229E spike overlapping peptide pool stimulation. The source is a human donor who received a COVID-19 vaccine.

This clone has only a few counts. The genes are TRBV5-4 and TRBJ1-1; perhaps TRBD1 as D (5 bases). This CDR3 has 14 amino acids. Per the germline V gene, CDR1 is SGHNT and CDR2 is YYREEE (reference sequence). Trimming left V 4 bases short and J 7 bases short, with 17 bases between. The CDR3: CASSRAGGFYEAFF. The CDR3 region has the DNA TGTGCCAGCAGCCGGGCCGGGGGATTCTATGAAGCTTTCTTT.

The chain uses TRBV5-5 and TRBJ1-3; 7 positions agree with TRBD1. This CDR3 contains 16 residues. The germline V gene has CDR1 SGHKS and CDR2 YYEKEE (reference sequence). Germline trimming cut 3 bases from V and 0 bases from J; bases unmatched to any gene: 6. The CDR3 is CASSWGQTSSGNTIYF. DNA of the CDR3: TGTGCCAGCAGCTGGGGACAGACGAGCTCTGGAAACACCATATATTTT.

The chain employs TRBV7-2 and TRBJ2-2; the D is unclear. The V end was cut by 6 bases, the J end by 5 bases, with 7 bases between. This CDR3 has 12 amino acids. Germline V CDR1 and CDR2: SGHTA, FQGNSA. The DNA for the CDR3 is TGTGCCAGCAGGACCAGAACCGGGGAGCTGTTTTTT. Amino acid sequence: CASRTRTGELFF.

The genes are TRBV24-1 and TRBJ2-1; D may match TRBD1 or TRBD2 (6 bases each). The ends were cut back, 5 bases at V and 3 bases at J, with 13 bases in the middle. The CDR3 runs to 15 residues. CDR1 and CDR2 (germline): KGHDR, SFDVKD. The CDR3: CATSVRGASYNEQFF. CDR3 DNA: TGTGCCACCAGTGTAAGGGGGGCGAGCTACAATGAGCAGTTCTTC.

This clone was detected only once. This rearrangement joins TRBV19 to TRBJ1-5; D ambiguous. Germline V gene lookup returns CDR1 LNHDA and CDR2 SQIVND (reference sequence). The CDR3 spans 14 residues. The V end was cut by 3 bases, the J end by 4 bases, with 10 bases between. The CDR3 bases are TGTGCCAGTAGTATTCGTCGAACTAATCAGCCCCAGCATTTT. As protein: CASSIRRTNQPQHF.

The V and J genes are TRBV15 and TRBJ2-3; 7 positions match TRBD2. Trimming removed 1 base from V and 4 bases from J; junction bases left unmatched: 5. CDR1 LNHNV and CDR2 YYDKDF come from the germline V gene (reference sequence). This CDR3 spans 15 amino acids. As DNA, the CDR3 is TGTGCCACCAGCAGAGGACTAGCCCCCCCAGATACGCAGTATTTT. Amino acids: CATSRGLAPPDTQYF.

The CDR3, as DNA: TGTGCCACCAGTGACCAGGACAGGGGCTATGGCTACACCTTC. The encoded protein is CATSDQDRGYGYTF. This chain links TRBV24-1 with TRBJ1-2, with 9 bases identical to TRBD1. In germline, CDR1 is KGHDR, CDR2 SFDVKD. The CDR3 runs to 14 residues. The trim removed 4 bases at V and 4 bases at J, leaving 3 bases unmatched.

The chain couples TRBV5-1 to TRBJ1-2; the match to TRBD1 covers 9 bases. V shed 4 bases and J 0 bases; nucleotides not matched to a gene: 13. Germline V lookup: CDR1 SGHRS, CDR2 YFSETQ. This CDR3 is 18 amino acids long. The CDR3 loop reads CASSKAGTGNLANYGYTF. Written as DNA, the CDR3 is TGCGCCAGCAGCAAGGCCGGGACAGGGAACTTAGCTAACTATGGCTACACCTTC.

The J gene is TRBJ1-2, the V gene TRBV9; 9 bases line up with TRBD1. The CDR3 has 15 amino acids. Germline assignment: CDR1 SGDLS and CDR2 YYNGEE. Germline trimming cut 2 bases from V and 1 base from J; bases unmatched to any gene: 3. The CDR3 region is CASSVGTGFNYGYTF. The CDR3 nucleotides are TGTGCCAGCAGCGTTGGGACAGGGTTTAACTATGGCTACACCTTC.

The CDR3 reads CASSVVGQGVRETQYF. The CDR3, as DNA: TGTGCCAGCAGCGTAGTAGGACAGGGCGTTCGAGAGACCCAGTACTTC. The chain links TRBV9 to TRBJ2-5; 8 nucleotides agree with TRBD1. V lost 0 bases to trimming and J lost 4 bases; unmatched junction nucleotides: 8. Per germline, CDR1 SGDLS and CDR2 YYNGEE. There are 16 residues in the CDR3.

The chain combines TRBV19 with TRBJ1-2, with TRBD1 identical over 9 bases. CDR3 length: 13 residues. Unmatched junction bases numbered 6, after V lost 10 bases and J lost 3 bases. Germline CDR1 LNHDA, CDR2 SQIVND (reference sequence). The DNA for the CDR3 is TGTGCCACCACGGACAGGGGACACTATGGCTACACCTTC. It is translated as CATTDRGHYGYTF.

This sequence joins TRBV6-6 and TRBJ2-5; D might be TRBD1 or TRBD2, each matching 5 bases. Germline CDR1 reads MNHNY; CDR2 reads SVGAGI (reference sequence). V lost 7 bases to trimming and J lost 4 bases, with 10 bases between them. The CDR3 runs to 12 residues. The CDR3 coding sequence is TGTGCCAGCAACCGGGGCACAGAGACCCAGTACTTC. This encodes CASNRGTETQYF.

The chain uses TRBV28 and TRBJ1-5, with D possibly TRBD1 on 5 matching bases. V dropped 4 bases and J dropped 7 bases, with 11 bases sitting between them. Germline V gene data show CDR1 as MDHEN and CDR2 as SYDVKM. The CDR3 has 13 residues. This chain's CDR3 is CASSSRHRQPQHF. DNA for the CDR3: TGTGCCAGCAGTTCCCGTCACAGGCAGCCCCAGCATTTT.

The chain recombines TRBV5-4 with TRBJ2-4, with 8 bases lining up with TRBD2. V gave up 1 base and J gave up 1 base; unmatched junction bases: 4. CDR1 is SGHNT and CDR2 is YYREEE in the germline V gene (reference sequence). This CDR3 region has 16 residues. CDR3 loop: CASSLNGGAAKNIQYF. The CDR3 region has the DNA TGTGCCAGCAGCTTGAACGGGGGGGCCGCCAAAAACATTCAGTACTTC.

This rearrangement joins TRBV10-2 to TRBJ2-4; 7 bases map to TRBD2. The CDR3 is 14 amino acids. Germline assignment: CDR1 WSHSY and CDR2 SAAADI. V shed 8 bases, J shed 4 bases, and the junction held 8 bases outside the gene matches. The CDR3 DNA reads TGCGCCAGCCGGAACGGGGGGACTAAAAACATTCAGTACTTC. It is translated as CASRNGGTKNIQYF.

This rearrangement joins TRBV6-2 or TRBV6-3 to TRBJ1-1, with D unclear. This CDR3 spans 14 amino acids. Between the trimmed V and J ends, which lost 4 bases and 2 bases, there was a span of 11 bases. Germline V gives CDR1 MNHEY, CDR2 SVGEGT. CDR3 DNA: TGTGCCAGCAGTTCACGGCAGTCAAACACTGAAGCTTTCTTT. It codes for CASSSRQSNTEAFF.

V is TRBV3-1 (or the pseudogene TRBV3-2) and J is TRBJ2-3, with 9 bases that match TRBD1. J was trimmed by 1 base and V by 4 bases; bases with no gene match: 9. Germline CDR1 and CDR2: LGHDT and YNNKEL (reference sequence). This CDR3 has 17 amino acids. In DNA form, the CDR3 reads TGTGCCAGCAGCCCCCGGCCCGGGACAGGGCGCACAGATACGCAGTATTTT. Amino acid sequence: CASSPRPGTGRTDTQYF.